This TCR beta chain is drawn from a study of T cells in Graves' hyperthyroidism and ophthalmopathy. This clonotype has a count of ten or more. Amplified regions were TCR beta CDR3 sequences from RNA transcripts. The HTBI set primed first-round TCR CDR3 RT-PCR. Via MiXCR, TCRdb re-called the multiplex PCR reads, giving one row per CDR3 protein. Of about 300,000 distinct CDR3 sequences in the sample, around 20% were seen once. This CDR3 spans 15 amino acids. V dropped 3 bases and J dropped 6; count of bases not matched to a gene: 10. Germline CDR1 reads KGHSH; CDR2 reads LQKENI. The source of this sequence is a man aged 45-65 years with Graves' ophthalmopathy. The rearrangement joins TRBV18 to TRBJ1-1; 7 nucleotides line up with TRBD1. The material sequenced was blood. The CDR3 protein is CASSPTGKTRAEAFF. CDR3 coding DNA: TGTGCCAGCTCACCGACAGGGAAGACGAGAGCTGAAGCTTTCTTT. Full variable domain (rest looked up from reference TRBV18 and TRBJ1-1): NAGVMQNPRHLVRRRGQEARLRCSPMKGHSHVYWYRQLPEEGLKFMVYLQKENIIDESGMPKERFSAEFPKEGPSILRIQQVVRGDSAAYFCASSPTGKTRAEAFFGQGTRLTVV.